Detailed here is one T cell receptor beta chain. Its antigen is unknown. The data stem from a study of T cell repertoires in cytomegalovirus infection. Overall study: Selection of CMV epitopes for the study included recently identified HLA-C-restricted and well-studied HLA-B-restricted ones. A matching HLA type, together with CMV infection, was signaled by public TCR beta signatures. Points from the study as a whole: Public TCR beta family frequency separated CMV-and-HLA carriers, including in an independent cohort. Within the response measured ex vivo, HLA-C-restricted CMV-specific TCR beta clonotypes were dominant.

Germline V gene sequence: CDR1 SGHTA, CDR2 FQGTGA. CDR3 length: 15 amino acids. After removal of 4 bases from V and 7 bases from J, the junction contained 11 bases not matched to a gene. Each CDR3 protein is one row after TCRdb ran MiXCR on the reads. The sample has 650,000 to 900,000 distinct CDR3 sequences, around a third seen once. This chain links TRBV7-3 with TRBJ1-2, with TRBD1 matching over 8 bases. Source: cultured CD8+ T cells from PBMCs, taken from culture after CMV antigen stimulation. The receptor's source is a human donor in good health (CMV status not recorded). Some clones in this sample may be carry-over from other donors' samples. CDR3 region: CASSSPTGQGAGYTF. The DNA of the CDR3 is TGTGCCAGCAGCTCACCGACCGGACAGGGTGCTGGCTACACCTTC.